The present T cell receptor beta chain was sequenced within a study of beta chain features in type 1 diabetes. Overall study: Age, gender, cell numbers and subset yield matched between patients and controls. Study-wide results and limits: Lower insertion and higher deletion counts appeared at VDJ junctions in type 1 diabetes patients.

Staining for CD45RO/CCR7/CD25/CD127/CD95/CD27 allowed sorting of CD4+ naive, central memory, regulatory and stem cell-like memory cells. To note about this clone: Antigen specificity is unknown.

The germline V and J ends were trimmed by 1 base and 0 bases, with 13 bases remaining between them. Germline CDR1 and CDR2: SGHVS and FNYEAQ. CDR3 length equals 17 residues. The sequenced template was cDNA made from the entire isolated RNA. Generated by immunoSEQ multiplex PCR, the TCRdb table keeps only in-frame clones and is missing some. The sample records under 950,000 clones, 17% being singletons. The source material was naive CD4+ T cells from blood. This rearrangement joins TRBV7-6 to TRBJ2-1, with unresolved D. This TCR was recovered from a young woman in good health. DNA for the CDR3: TGTGCCAGCAGCTTAGTTGGGCGCGGTAGCTCCTACAATGAGCAGTTCTTC. Amino acid sequence: CASSLVGRGSSYNEQFF.